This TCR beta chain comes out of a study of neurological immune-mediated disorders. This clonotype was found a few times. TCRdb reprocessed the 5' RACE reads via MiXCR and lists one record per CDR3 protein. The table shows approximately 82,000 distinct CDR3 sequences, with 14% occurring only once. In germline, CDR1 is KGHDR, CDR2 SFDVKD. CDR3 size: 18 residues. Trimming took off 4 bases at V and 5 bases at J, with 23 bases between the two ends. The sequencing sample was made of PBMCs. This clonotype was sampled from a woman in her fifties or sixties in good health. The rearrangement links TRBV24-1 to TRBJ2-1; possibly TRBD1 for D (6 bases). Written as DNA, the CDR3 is TGTGCCACCAGTGACCGATTCACCCGAAGGGGGAACCACAATGAGCAGTTCTTC. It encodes CATSDRFTRRGNHNEQFF.